The clone carrying this TCR beta chain was recorded a few times. Germline CDR1 reads MRHNA; CDR2 reads SNTAGT. Losses at the gene ends were 7 bases for V and 6 bases for J; bases not matched to a gene: 4. The CDR3 is 14 residues long. In the authors' methods: From reference gene primer amplification, estimates of nucleated cell counts were derived. Data came from immunoSEQ multiplex PCR; TCRdb stores just in-frame clones and leaves some out. The V and J calls and clone size come from that table; D and trimming were worked out from the DNA. The top ten clones hold more than 0.75% of a sample with 150,000 or so clones, 86% of them seen once. The sample comes from a study of blood T cell repertoires in COVID-19. Study details: Sites across the United States, Italy and Spain contributed samples from acute and convalescent COVID-19. T cells, B-cell-depleted T cells, or PBMCs supplied cDNA or gDNA.

This sequence originates from a man aged 18-30 years with acute or convalescent COVID-19. Sequenced material: peripheral blood. This rearrangement joins TRBV6-4 to TRBJ2-2, with TRBD2 matching over 11 bases. The CDR3 spells CASKTSGGSGELFF. The CDR3 nucleotides are TGTGCCAGCAAAACTAGCGGGGGATCCGGGGAGCTGTTTTTT.